The 24 T cell receptor beta chains reported below all come from one sample, sequenced in a study of T cell clonality in common variable immunodeficiency (dated by TCRdb to 2013 to 2016). Library preparation was by the immunoSEQ multiplex PCR assay. TCRdb re-hosts the immuneACCESS table, in-frame sequences only. Its copies lack some clones; in the studies checked, an unresolved V gene accounts for under half of them, and the cause for the rest is not known. This sample contains about 52,000 clones, none of which is a singleton. The ten top clones hold 3% to 4% of the sample. Sequencing was carried out using peripheral blood mononuclear cells. The receptors stem from a person between 18 and 70 years old in good health.

The sample holds many counts of this clone. The CDR3 is cut off 3 residues early in the read; its end comes from the germline J gene. The chain carries TRBV19 and TRBJ2-3, with 10 bases matching TRBD2. From germline, CDR1 is LNHDA and CDR2 SQIVND (reference sequence). The CDR3 is 17 residues long. V lost 0 bases to trimming and J lost 2 bases; unmatched junction nucleotides: 5. The CDR3 region is CASSIEASGSFTDTQYF. Partial CDR3 DNA: TGTGCCAGTAGTATAGAAGCTAGCGGGAGTTTCACAGATACG.

Concerning this clone itself: Read data end 3 residues before the CDR3 end; the end is taken from the germline J gene. The rearrangement joins TRBV5-1 to TRBJ1-2, with D tentatively TRBD1 (5 bases). CDR1 is SGHRS, CDR2 YFSETQ, per germline. The CDR3 is 14 residues long. V lost 0 bases and J 3 bases, leaving 9 bases between the germline ends. The sequenced part of the CDR3 DNA is TGCGCCAGCAGCTTGGCCTCGACAGACTATGGC. Protein: CASSLASTDYG. The whole CDR3 is CASSLASTDYGYTF.

This clone was seen at least ten times. The read is 3 residues too short to cover the CDR3 end, so that end is filled in from the germline J gene. This sequence joins TRBV20-1 and TRBJ2-3; the D gene is possibly TRBD1 (5 bases). Germline V CDR1 and CDR2: DFQATT, SNEGSKA (reference sequence). The CDR3 is made up of 14 amino acids. CDR3 sequence: CSAAVYAGKETQYF. Incomplete CDR3 DNA: TGCAGTGCTGCCGTTTACGCAGGGAAAGAGACG.

This clone has a count of ten or more. The read ends 3 residues shy of where the CDR3 ends; the end is completed using the germline J gene. The chain uses TRBV7-6 and TRBJ2-5; TRBD1 agrees at 12 bases. Trimming cost V 5 bases and J 2 bases; bases outside gene matches: 6. Germline-derived CDR1 and CDR2 are SGHVS and FNYEAQ. The CDR3 runs 16 residues. The CDR3 spells CASSRGQGAQQETQYF. The CDR3 DNA, read in part, is TGTGCCAGCAGCAGGGGACAGGGGGCCCAACAAGAGACC.

Ten or more counts support this clone. The read ends 3 residues shy of where the CDR3 ends; the end is completed using the germline J gene. The genes are TRBV5-1 and TRBJ2-2, with 10 bases fitting TRBD1. The CDR3 runs 15 residues. Trimming at V came to 3 bases and at J to 5 bases, leaving 4 bases not matched to a gene. Germline-derived CDR1 and CDR2 are SGHRS and YFSETQ. This CDR3 reads CASSWTGGETGELFF. The part of the CDR3 DNA that was read is TGCGCCAGCAGCTGGACAGGGGGGGAAACCGGGGAG.

A few counts support this clone. The read falls 3 residues short of the CDR3 end, and the missing part is taken from the germline J gene. The V call is TRBV7-9, the J call TRBJ1-2, with a tentative D call TRBD1 (6 bases). The CDR3 consists of 15 residues. Germline CDR1 is SEHNR and CDR2 is FQNEAQ (reference sequence). The DNA read from the CDR3 is TGTGCCAGCAGCTTAAGCCAGGCGGGGGCAGATACC. Its translation: CASSLSQAGADT. The full CDR3 reads CASSLSQAGADTYTF.

This clone has a count of ten or more. Read coverage stops 3 residues before the CDR3 terminus; the germline J gene supplies the remainder. V and J are TRBV20-1 and TRBJ2-2, with 7 bases aligning to TRBD1. The length of the CDR3 is 16 residues. The germline V gene encodes CDR1 DFQATT and CDR2 SNEGSKA (reference sequence). The junction had 10 bases not matched to a gene; V was cut back by 5 bases and J by 1 base. CDR3 sequence: CSAESLTGRNTGELFF. The sequenced part of the CDR3 DNA is TGCAGTGCTGAATCCCTGACAGGGAGGAACACCGGGGAG.

Comments on this clone: The sequence runs out 3 residues before the end of the CDR3; the remainder is reconstructed from the germline J gene. This chain joins TRBV19 and TRBJ1-5; no definite D call. CDR1 LNHDA and CDR2 SQIVND come from the germline V gene (reference sequence). With 10 bases removed from V and 0 bases from J, the gap between germline ends came to 13 bases. The CDR3 totals 14 residues. CDR3 DNA (partial): TGTGCCACCGCCGACACCCCTAGCAATCAGCCC. This gives the protein CATADTPSNQP. The entire CDR3 sequence reads CATADTPSNQPQHF.

This clone was recorded at least ten times. The CDR3 end is not reached by the read, which stops 3 residues before it; the germline J gene fills it in. The rearrangement links TRBV18 to TRBJ1-1, with TRBD1 matching 7 bases. Germline lookup yields CDR1 KGHSH and CDR2 LQKENI. After removal of 6 bases from V and 5 bases from J, the junction contained 6 bases not matched to a gene. The CDR3 length is 13 residues. The sequenced CDR3 bases are TGTGCCAGCTCGATCGACAGGGATACTGAA. Translation gives CASSIDRDTE. In full, the CDR3 reads CASSIDRDTEAFF. Variable domain in full (rest from reference TRBV18 and TRBJ1-1): NAGVMQNPRHLVRRRGQEARLRCSPMKGHSHVYWYRQLPEEGLKFMVYLQKENIIDESGMPKERFSAEFPKEGPSILRIQQVVRGDSAAYFCASSIDRDTEAFFGQGTRLTVV.

This clone was picked up a small number of times. The CDR3 end is not reached by the read, which stops 3 residues before it; the germline J gene fills it in. Other nucleotide sequences from this sample produce the same CDR3. V usage is TRBV19 and J usage is TRBJ1-1; TRBD1 agrees at 7 bases. The CDR3 totals 17 residues. CDR1 LNHDA and CDR2 SQIVND come from the germline V gene (reference sequence). V was pared by 4 bases and J by 2 bases, with 13 bases of the junction left unmatched. The DNA read from the CDR3 is TGTGCCAGTAGTAGGTCCCGGACAGGCGGCGAAAACACTGAA. Residues: CASSRSRTGGENTE. The whole CDR3 region reads CASSRSRTGGENTEAFF.

This clone was observed at least ten times. From the germline J gene comes the end of the CDR3, since the read stops 3 residues before it. This rearrangement joins TRBV29-1 to TRBJ2-1; 8 bases match TRBD1. The junction had 9 bases not matched to a gene; V was cut back by 7 bases and J by 7 bases. Germline V lookup: CDR1 SQVTM, CDR2 ANQGSEA. CDR3 length: 13 amino acids. The CDR3 DNA, read in part, is TGCAGCGGGCTGGGGGACAGGAGTAATGAG. This encodes CSGLGDRSNE. The full CDR3 protein reads CSGLGDRSNEQFF.

Details on this clone: The CDR3 end lies 3 residues beyond the end of the read and is filled in from the germline J gene. The rearrangement links TRBV6-2 or TRBV6-3 to TRBJ1-2; D possibly corresponds to TRBD1 (5 bases). Germline V gene sequence: CDR1 MNHEY, CDR2 SVGEGT. This CDR3 is built from 17 residues. The sequenced part of the CDR3 DNA is TGTGCCAGCAGTTACTCGAACGTAGCGGGGGATTCCTACGAC. This sequence encodes CASSYSNVAGDSYD. The full CDR3 protein is CASSYSNVAGDSYDYTF.

This clone was found many times. The CDR3 end falls 3 residues outside the read, so it is completed with the germline J gene. The gene calls are TRBV20-1 and TRBJ2-7; 9 bases fit TRBD1. The CDR3 consists of 16 residues. Germline loops: CDR1 DFQATT, CDR2 SNEGSKA (reference sequence). The V and J ends lost 2 bases and 4 bases, in that order; junction bases with no gene match: 12. The CDR3 reads CSARTRDRAISYEQYF. CDR3 DNA, as far as it was read: TGCAGTGCTAGAACCCGGGACAGGGCTATATCGTACGAG.

This clone was recorded at least ten times. The read finishes 3 residues shy of the CDR3 end, and the germline J gene is used to complete it. The V gene is TRBV29-1, the J gene TRBJ1-1; possibly TRBD1 for D (5 bases). Trimming stripped 6 bases from V and 6 bases from J, with 23 bases between. Germline V gives CDR1 SQVTM, CDR2 ANQGSEA. The CDR3 extends over 15 amino acids. The CDR3 reads CSVVQVREAVAEAFF. CDR3 DNA, as far as it was read: TGCAGCGTCGTACAGGTACGGGAGGCTGTCGCTGAA.

The table lists this clone with many counts. CDR3 DNA (partial): TGTGCCAGCAGCTTAGGTAGAAGTACTGTAGATACG. Translation gives CASSLGRSTVDT. The whole CDR3 protein reads CASSLGRSTVDTQYF. This sequence joins TRBV7-2 and TRBJ2-3; D is undetermined. The CDR3 end falls 3 residues outside the read, so it is completed with the germline J gene. The germline gives CDR1 SGHTA, CDR2 FQGNSA. The CDR3 spans 15 residues. V lost 1 base and J 5 bases, leaving 13 bases between the germline ends.

This clone has a count of ten or more. CDR3 amino acids: CASSPRGQGNADTQYF. Partial CDR3 DNA: TGTGCCAGTTCCCCTAGGGGACAGGGTAACGCAGATACG. The V and J genes are TRBV19 and TRBJ2-3; TRBD1 matches at 9 bases. The read terminates 3 residues before the CDR3 end, so the remaining end is supplied by the germline J gene. V dropped 8 bases and J dropped 4; count of bases not matched to a gene: 13. CDR3 length equals 16 residues. CDR1 and CDR2 from the germline V gene are LNHDA and SQIVND (reference sequence).

This clone appeared many times. The sequence runs out 3 residues before the end of the CDR3; the remainder is reconstructed from the germline J gene. V and J are TRBV20-1 and TRBJ1-6, with 9 bases fitting TRBD1. V dropped 6 bases and J dropped 10; count of bases not matched to a gene: 16. Germline values: CDR1 DFQATT, CDR2 SNEGSKA (reference sequence). The CDR3 is 16 amino acids. CDR3 protein: CSAYRPGQGPNSPLHF. Partial CDR3 DNA: TGCAGTGCCTACCGACCGGGACAGGGACCTAACTCACCC.

This clone was found a few times. One end of the junction does not line up with germline, which may come from a read error. Read coverage stops 3 residues before the CDR3 terminus; the germline J gene supplies the remainder. The sample has other DNA sequences that encode this CDR3 too. The chain is built from TRBV5-6 and TRBJ1-3; D perhaps matches TRBD1 (6 bases). CDR1 SGHDT and CDR2 YYEEEE come from the germline V gene. CDR3 size: 14 residues. This CDR3 reads CASSFGQFRNTIYF. CDR3 DNA (partial): TGTGCCAGCAGCTTCGGACAGTTTCGAAACACG. The full variable domain, in which reference TRBV5-6 and TRBJ1-3 provide the parts outside the CDR3, is DAGVTQSPTHLIKTRGQQVTLRCSPKSGHDTVSWYQQALGQGPQFIFQYYEEEERQRGNFPDRFSGHQFPNYSSELNVNALLLGDSALYLCASSFGQFRNTIYFGEGSWLTVV.

Ten or more counts support this clone. CDR3 DNA, as far as it was read: TGTGCCAGCAGCTTCGGACTAGCGGGAGGTACCGGGGAG. Amino acids: CASSFGLAGGTGE. From start to end, the CDR3 is CASSFGLAGGTGELFF. This rearrangement joins TRBV5-4 to TRBJ2-2; 14 bases are a match to TRBD2. The read finishes 3 residues shy of the CDR3 end, and the germline J gene is used to complete it. CDR1 is SGHNT and CDR2 is YYREEE in the germline V gene (reference sequence). The CDR3 extends over 16 amino acids. J gave up 5 bases and V 2 bases, and 2 bases lay outside the gene matches.

This clone has ten or more counts. The read ends 3 residues early relative to the CDR3; the germline J gene fills the gap. The gene calls are TRBV12-3 or TRBV12-4 and TRBJ2-3; 8 bases agree with TRBD2. Trimming took 6 bases from V and 1 from J; bases not matched to a gene: 3. The CDR3 loop spans 14 amino acids. The CDR3 loop reads CASSLSGGTDTQYF. The sequenced part of the CDR3 DNA is TGTGCCAGCAGCCTTAGCGGGGGCACAGATACG.

Worth noting for this clone: The read ends 3 residues early relative to the CDR3; the germline J gene fills the gap. The V call is TRBV7-9, the J call TRBJ1-3, with a possible D match to TRBD1 (6 bases). The CDR3 extends over 15 amino acids. Germline V lookup: CDR1 SEHNR, CDR2 FQNEAQ (reference sequence). V was shortened by 5 bases and J by 0 bases, with 11 bases between the two germline ends. The CDR3 is CASSPRDTSGNTIYF. The sequenced part of the CDR3 DNA is TGTGCCAGCAGCCCAAGGGACACCTCTGGAAACACC.

This clone occurred many times. Read data end 3 residues before the CDR3 end; the end is taken from the germline J gene. The V gene is TRBV18, the J gene TRBJ2-4, with 12 positions matching TRBD1. The junction had 7 bases not matched to a gene; V was cut back by 3 bases and J by 7 bases. Germline CDR1 reads KGHSH; CDR2 reads LQKENI. The CDR3 extends over 16 amino acids. The covered CDR3 bases are TGTGCCAGCTCACCGCCCGGGACAGGGGGCTGGAACATT. Encoded protein: CASSPPGTGGWNI. In full, the CDR3 is CASSPPGTGGWNIQYF.

Ten or more counts support this clone. The CDR3 end lies 3 residues beyond the end of the read and is filled in from the germline J gene. This chain uses TRBV4-1 with TRBJ2-5; 7 positions match TRBD1. The CDR3 has 15 amino acids. V lost 4 bases, J lost 5 bases, and 10 bases stayed unmatched. CDR1 MGHRA and CDR2 YSYEKL come from the germline V gene. CDR3 protein: CASSPFLTGPETQYF. The sequenced CDR3 bases are TGCGCCAGCAGCCCGTTCTTGACAGGGCCGGAGACC.

This clone was observed at least ten times. With the read ending 3 residues before the CDR3 end, the germline J gene is used to fill in that end. The chain joins TRBV12-3 or TRBV12-4 to TRBJ2-5; perhaps TRBD1 as D (6 bases). Trimming pared 2 bases from V and 5 bases from J, leaving 15 bases between. The CDR3 runs 15 residues. CDR3 region: CASSLLGARGETQYF. The sequenced part of the CDR3 DNA is TGTGCCAGCAGTTTATTGGGGGCCAGAGGGGAGACC.